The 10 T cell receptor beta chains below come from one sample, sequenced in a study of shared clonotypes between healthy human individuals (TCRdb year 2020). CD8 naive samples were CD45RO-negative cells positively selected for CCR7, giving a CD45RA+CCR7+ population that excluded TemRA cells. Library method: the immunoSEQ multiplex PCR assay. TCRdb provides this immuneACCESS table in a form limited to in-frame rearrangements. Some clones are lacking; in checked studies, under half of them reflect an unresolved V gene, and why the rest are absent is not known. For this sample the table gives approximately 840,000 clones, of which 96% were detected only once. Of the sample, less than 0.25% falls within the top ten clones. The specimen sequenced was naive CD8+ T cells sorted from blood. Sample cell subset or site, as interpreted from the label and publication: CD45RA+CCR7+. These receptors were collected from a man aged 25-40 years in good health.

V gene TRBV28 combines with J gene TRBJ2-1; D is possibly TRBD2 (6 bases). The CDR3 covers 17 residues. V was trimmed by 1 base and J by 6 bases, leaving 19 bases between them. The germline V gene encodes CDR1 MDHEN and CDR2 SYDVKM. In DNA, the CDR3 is TGTGCCAGCAGTTTATCATACCTTATTGCGGGACCCAATGAGCAGTTCTTC. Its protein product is CASSLSYLIAGPNEQFF.

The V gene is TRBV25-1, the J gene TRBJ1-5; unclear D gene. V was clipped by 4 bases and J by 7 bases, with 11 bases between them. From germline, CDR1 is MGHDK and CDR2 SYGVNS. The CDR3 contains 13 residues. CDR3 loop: CASSASGAQPQHF. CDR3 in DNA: TGTGCCAGCAGTGCCAGCGGCGCCCAGCCCCAGCATTTT.

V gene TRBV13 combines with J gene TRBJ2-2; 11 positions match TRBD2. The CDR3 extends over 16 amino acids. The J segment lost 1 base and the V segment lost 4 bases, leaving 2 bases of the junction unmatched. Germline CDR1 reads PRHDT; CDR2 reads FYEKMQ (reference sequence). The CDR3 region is CASSSGLAVNTGELFF. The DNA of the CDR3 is TGTGCCAGCAGCTCGGGACTAGCGGTGAACACCGGGGAGCTGTTTTTT.

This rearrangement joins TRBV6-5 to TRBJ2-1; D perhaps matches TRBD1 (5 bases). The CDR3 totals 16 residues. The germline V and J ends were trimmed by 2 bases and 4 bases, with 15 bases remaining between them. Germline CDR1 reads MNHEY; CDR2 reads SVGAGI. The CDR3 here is CASSYGQGFLYNEQFF. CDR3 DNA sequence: TGTGCCAGCAGTTACGGGCAGGGATTTTTATACAATGAGCAGTTCTTC.

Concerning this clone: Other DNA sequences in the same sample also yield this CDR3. The CDR3 reads CASRKNTGELFF. The CDR3 DNA follows: TGTGCCAGCAGGAAGAACACCGGGGAGCTGTTTTTT. This sequence joins TRBV27 and TRBJ2-2; D unresolved. Germline loops: CDR1 MNHEY, CDR2 SMNVEV (reference sequence). The CDR3 contains 12 residues. The ends were cut back, 6 bases at V and 1 base at J, with 3 bases in the middle.

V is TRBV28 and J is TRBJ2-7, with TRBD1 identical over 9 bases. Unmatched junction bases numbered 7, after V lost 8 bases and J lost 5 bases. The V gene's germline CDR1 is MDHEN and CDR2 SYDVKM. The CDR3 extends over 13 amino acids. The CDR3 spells CASRDRVDDEQYF. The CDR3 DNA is TGTGCCAGCCGGGACAGGGTAGACGACGAGCAGTACTTC.

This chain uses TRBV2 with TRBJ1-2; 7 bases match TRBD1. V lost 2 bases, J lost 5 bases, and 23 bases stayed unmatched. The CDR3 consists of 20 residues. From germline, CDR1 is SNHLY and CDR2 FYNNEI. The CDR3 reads CASSEKFGGWGGTEQYGYTF. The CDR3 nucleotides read TGTGCCAGCAGTGAAAAATTCGGGGGTTGGGGCGGGACAGAACAGTATGGCTACACCTTC. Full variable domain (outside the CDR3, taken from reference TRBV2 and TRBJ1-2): EPEVTQTPSHQVTQMGQEVILRCVPISNHLYFYWYRQILGQKVEFLVSFYNNEISEKSEIFDDQFSVERPDGSNFTLKIRSTKLEDSAMYFCASSEKFGGWGGTEQYGYTFGSGTRLTVV.

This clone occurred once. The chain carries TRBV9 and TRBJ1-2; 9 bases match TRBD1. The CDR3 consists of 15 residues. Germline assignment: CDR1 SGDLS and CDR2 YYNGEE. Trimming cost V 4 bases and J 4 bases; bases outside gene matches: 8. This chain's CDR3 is CASSKGQGPTYGYTF. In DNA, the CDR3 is TGTGCCAGCAGCAAGGGACAGGGCCCCACCTATGGCTACACCTTC.

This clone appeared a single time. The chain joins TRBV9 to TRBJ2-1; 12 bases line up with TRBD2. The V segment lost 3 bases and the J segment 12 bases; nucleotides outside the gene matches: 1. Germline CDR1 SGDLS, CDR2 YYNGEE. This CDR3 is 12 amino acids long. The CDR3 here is CASSATSGRQFF. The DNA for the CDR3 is TGTGCCAGCAGCGCGACTAGCGGGAGGCAGTTCTTC.

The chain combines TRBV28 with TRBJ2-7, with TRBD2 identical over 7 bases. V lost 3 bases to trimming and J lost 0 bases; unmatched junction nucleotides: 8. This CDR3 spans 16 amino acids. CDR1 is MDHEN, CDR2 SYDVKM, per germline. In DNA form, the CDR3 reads TGTGCCAGCAGTTTTCCCCCTAGCGGCCACTCCTACGAGCAGTACTTC. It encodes CASSFPPSGHSYEQYF. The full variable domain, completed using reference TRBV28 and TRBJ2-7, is DVKVTQSSRYLVKRTGEKVFLECVQDMDHENMFWYRQDPGLGLRLIYFSYDVKMKEKGDIPEGYSVSREKKERFSLILESASTNQTSMYLCASSFPPSGHSYEQYFGPGTRLTVT.